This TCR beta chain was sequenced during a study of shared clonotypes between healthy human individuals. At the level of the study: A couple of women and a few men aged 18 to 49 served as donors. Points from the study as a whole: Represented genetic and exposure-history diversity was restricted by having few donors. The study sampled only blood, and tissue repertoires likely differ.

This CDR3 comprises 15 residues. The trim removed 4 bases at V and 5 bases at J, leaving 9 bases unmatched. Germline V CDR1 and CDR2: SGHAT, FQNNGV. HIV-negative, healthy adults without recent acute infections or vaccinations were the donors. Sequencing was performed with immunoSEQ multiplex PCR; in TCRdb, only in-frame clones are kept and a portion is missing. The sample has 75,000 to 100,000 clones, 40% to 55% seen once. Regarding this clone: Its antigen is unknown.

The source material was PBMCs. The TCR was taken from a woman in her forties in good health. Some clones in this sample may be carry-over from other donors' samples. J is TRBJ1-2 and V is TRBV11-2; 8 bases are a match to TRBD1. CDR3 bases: TGTGCCAGCAGCTCATCCAGGACAGGGAAATATGGCTACACCTTC. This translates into CASSSSRTGKYGYTF.